The 25 T cell receptor beta chains presented below share a single source sample, sequenced in a study of blood T cell repertoires in COVID-19. Measured with immunoSEQ multiplex PCR; TCRdb has only the in-frame clones, and not every one. Among 150,000 to 200,000 clones listed, about nine tenths were seen once. The sequencing input was peripheral blood. The receptors here all came from a man between 35 and 55 years old with acute or convalescent COVID-19.

The chain couples TRBV5-4 to TRBJ1-5, with TRBD1 as a possible D gene (6 bases). The CDR3 length is 16 residues. The germline gives CDR1 SGHNT, CDR2 YYREEE (reference sequence). Trimming shortened V by 0 bases and J by 0 bases, and 10 bases separated the two germline ends. The CDR3 DNA is TGTGCCAGCAGCTTGGGGGGGCCGGATAGCAATCAGCCCCAGCATTTT. It is translated as CASSLGGPDSNQPQHF.

The DNA of the CDR3 is TGTGCCAGCAGCTTTAAGGCAGGGGGCCGGGATGGCTACACCTTC. Amino acid sequence: CASSFKAGGRDGYTF. V is TRBV7-9 and J is TRBJ1-2, with 8 bases fitting TRBD1. The trim removed 3 bases at V and 6 bases at J, leaving 9 bases unmatched. The CDR3 extends over 15 amino acids. Germline V CDR1 and CDR2: SEHNR, FQNEAQ (reference sequence).

This chain joins TRBV19 and TRBJ1-4; D remains ambiguous. CDR3 length: 14 residues. The germline gives CDR1 LNHDA, CDR2 SQIVND (reference sequence). Deletions cut 3 bases from V and 4 bases from J, with 9 bases between. CDR3 residues: CASSIGGYNEKLFF. CDR3 DNA sequence: TGTGCCAGTAGTATTGGAGGATATAATGAAAAACTGTTTTTT.

The CDR3 bases are TGTGCCAGCAGTCTTCGACAGGGCGGAGAGACCCAGTACTTC. Translation gives CASSLRQGGETQYF. The V gene is TRBV5-4, the J gene TRBJ2-5; 7 bases are shared with TRBD1. There are 14 residues in the CDR3. Trimming at V came to 5 bases and at J to 4 bases, leaving 8 bases not matched to a gene. The germline V gene has CDR1 SGHNT and CDR2 YYREEE (reference sequence).

This chain uses TRBV18 with TRBJ2-7; 10 nucleotides match TRBD2. The CDR3 consists of 20 residues. Germline V gene sequence: CDR1 KGHSH, CDR2 LQKENI. Trimming at V came to 3 bases and at J to 0 bases, leaving 17 bases not matched to a gene. CDR3 amino acids: CASSPPPQGPGLAVSYEQYF. CDR3 in DNA: TGTGCCAGCTCACCTCCGCCCCAGGGACCCGGACTAGCGGTCTCCTACGAGCAGTACTTC. Filled out from reference TRBV18 and TRBJ2-7, the complete variable domain reads NAGVMQNPRHLVRRRGQEARLRCSPMKGHSHVYWYRQLPEEGLKFMVYLQKENIIDESGMPKERFSAEFPKEGPSILRIQQVVRGDSAAYFCASSPPPQGPGLAVSYEQYFGPGTRLTVT.

This chain uses TRBV4-2 with TRBJ1-4; 8 bases are a match to TRBD1. V lost 0 bases to trimming and J lost 8 bases; unmatched junction nucleotides: 8. Germline assignment: CDR1 LGHNA and CDR2 YNFKEQ. The CDR3 totals 16 residues. CDR3 DNA: TGTGCCAGCAGCCAAGATTCAGGGGGCGGAAGGGAAAAACTGTTTTTT. It is translated as CASSQDSGGGREKLFF.

The J gene is TRBJ1-2, the V gene TRBV5-4; D is unclear. This CDR3 spans 11 amino acids. Per germline, CDR1 SGHNT and CDR2 YYREEE (reference sequence). V gave up 10 bases and J gave up 4 bases, with 11 bases separating them. The CDR3 loop is CAYREVYGYTF. CDR3 DNA sequence: TGTGCCTACCGGGAGGTCTATGGCTACACCTTC.

The rearrangement links TRBV6-6 to TRBJ1-2; 8 bases map to TRBD1. There are 15 residues in the CDR3. V shed 5 bases, J shed 12 bases, and the junction held 17 bases outside the gene matches. Germline assignment: CDR1 MNHNY and CDR2 SVGAGI (reference sequence). CDR3: CASSPSAGQAIIDTF. The CDR3 bases are TGTGCCAGCAGTCCCTCTGCGGGACAGGCGATAATAGACACCTTC.

The rearrangement uses TRBV6-1 and TRBJ1-2, with TRBD1 identical over 7 bases. Germline V gene sequence: CDR1 MNHNS, CDR2 SASEGT. This CDR3 has 14 residues. The V segment lost 3 bases and the J segment 8 bases; nucleotides outside the gene matches: 9. This CDR3 reads CASSDGTALTGYTF. The CDR3 region has the DNA TGTGCCAGCAGTGATGGGACAGCGTTGACAGGCTACACCTTC.

The rearrangement joins TRBV7-9 to TRBJ2-3; the D gene is possibly TRBD2 (6 bases). CDR1 is SEHNR, CDR2 FQNEAQ, per germline (reference sequence). Trimming stripped 1 base from V and 6 bases from J, with 8 bases between. The CDR3 is 13 residues long. CDR3 loop: CASSLGGIDTQYF. The CDR3 bases are TGTGCCAGCAGCTTAGGCGGGATCGATACGCAGTATTTT. The entire variable domain, with the rest obtained from reference TRBV7-9 and TRBJ2-3, is as follows: DTGVSQNPRHKITKRGQNVTFRCDPISEHNRLYWYRQTLGQGPEFLTYFQNEAQLEKSRLLSDRFSAERPKGSFSTLEIQRTEQGDSAMYLCASSLGGIDTQYFGPGTRLTVL.

The chain uses TRBV6-5 and TRBJ2-7; a possible D gene is TRBD2 (6 bases). Trimming cost V 3 bases and J 2 bases, with 14 bases left between them. Germline V lookup: CDR1 MNHEY, CDR2 SVGAGI. The CDR3 runs to 15 residues. The CDR3 reads CASSYNWDSAYEQYF. In DNA form, the CDR3 reads TGTGCCAGCAGTTATAATTGGGACTCCGCCTACGAGCAGTACTTC.

The rearrangement joins TRBV5-1 to TRBJ2-1; 15 positions match TRBD2. This CDR3 is built from 18 residues. The V and J ends lost 3 bases and 1 base, in that order; junction bases with no gene match: 5. Germline V gene data show CDR1 as SGHRS and CDR2 as YFSETQ. In DNA, the CDR3 is TGCGCCAGCAGCTCAGGACTAGCGGGGGGGCCTTCCTACAATGAGCAGTTCTTC. Residues: CASSSGLAGGPSYNEQFF.

With respect to this clone: This CDR3 is also generated by other DNA sequences in the sample. The chain links TRBV6-5 to TRBJ2-7; TRBD2 matches at 10 bases. CDR3 length: 13 residues. Germline CDR1 is MNHEY and CDR2 is SVGAGI. V gave up 8 bases and J gave up 0 bases; unmatched junction bases: 1. The DNA of the CDR3 is TGTGCCAGCTCTAGCGGGGGCTCCTACGAGCAGTACTTC. Its translation: CASSSGGSYEQYF.

This clone appeared a single time. This chain joins TRBV28 and TRBJ1-5; 8 nucleotides agree with TRBD1. Germline values: CDR1 MDHEN, CDR2 SYDVKM. Trimming took 4 bases from V and 1 from J; bases not matched to a gene: 9. The length of the CDR3 is 17 residues. The CDR3 reads CASSSRTGRASNQPQHF. As DNA, the CDR3 is TGTGCCAGCAGTTCTAGGACAGGGAGAGCCAGCAATCAGCCCCAGCATTTT.

The J gene is TRBJ2-7, the V gene TRBV20-1; D might be TRBD2 (6 bases). Trimming left V 3 bases short and J 6 bases short, with 12 bases between. This CDR3 region has 12 residues. Germline lookup yields CDR1 DFQATT and CDR2 SNEGSKA (reference sequence). CDR3 residues: CSASDQGGEQYF. The DNA of the CDR3 is TGCAGTGCTAGTGACCAGGGAGGCGAGCAGTACTTC.

The chain carries TRBV6-5 and TRBJ1-1; D is possibly TRBD1 (5 bases). V was shortened by 6 bases and J by 0 bases, with 14 bases between the two germline ends. This CDR3 contains 15 residues. The germline gives CDR1 MNHEY, CDR2 SVGAGI. CDR3 loop: CASSKRRGVNTEAFF. In DNA form, the CDR3 reads TGTGCCAGCAGCAAAAGGAGGGGAGTGAACACTGAAGCTTTCTTT.

V is TRBV2 and J is TRBJ2-2; TRBD1 might be the D (5 bases). Trimming cost V 6 bases and J 6 bases, with 14 bases left between them. Germline V CDR1 and CDR2: SNHLY, FYNNEI. CDR3 length: 14 residues. The CDR3 DNA reads TGTGCCAGCAGGATAGACAGAGTCGCCGGGGAGCTGTTTTTT. Its protein is CASRIDRVAGELFF.

V is TRBV7-2 and J is TRBJ2-1, with TRBD1 as a possible D gene (5 bases). CDR1 SGHTA and CDR2 FQGNSA come from the germline V gene. Trimming took off 5 bases at V and 8 bases at J, with 13 bases between the two ends. The CDR3 sequence is 13 residues long. Here the CDR3 DNA reads TGTGCCAGCAGCCACCCGACAGTTGATGAGCAGTTCTTC. Protein: CASSHPTVDEQFF. The full variable domain, rest sourced from reference TRBV7-2 and TRBJ2-1, is GAGVSQSPSNKVTEKGKDVELRCDPISGHTALYWYRQSLGQGLEFLIYFQGNSAPDKSGLPSDRFSAERTGGSVSTLTIQRTQQEDSAVYLCASSHPTVDEQFFGPGTRLTVL.

Turning to this clone: Compared with germline, one end of the junction differs, possibly owing to a read error. The rearrangement links TRBV6-2 or TRBV6-3 to TRBJ2-7; TRBD2 matches at 10 bases. The CDR3 runs to 12 residues. The germline V gene has CDR1 MNHEY and CDR2 SVGEGT. This CDR3 is CASSYYSGGLNF. DNA for the CDR3: TGTGCCAGCAGTTACTATAGCGGGGGGTTGAACTTC.

The CDR3 region is CASSLRGRHGTQYF. The CDR3 nucleotides are TGTGCCAGCAGCTTGCGGGGCCGTCATGGTACGCAGTATTTT. The chain links TRBV7-8 to TRBJ2-3, with TRBD2 as a possible D gene (6 bases). The V gene lost 3 bases and the J gene lost 8 bases, with 15 bases spanning the gap. Germline CDR1 is SGHVS and CDR2 is FQNEAQ. This CDR3 contains 14 residues.

The chain links TRBV7-9 to TRBJ2-2; D gene uncertain. The germline V and J ends were trimmed by 5 bases and 0 bases, with 13 bases remaining between them. This CDR3 has 16 residues. The germline V gene has CDR1 SEHNR and CDR2 FQNEAQ (reference sequence). The CDR3 here is CASSPSLGANTGELFF. CDR3 bases: TGTGCCAGCAGCCCAAGTCTGGGCGCGAACACCGGGGAGCTGTTTTTT.

The chain is built from TRBV6-5 and TRBJ1-1, with 8 bases aligning to TRBD1. Germline lookup yields CDR1 MNHEY and CDR2 SVGAGI. CDR3 length equals 13 residues. V trimming: 2 bases; J trimming: 4 bases; junction bases outside the gene matches: 0. The chain's CDR3 is CASSYDRGTEAFF. CDR3 coding DNA: TGTGCCAGCAGTTACGACAGGGGCACTGAAGCTTTCTTT.

V usage is TRBV5-1 and J usage is TRBJ2-2; maybe TRBD2 (6 bases). The CDR3 extends over 14 amino acids. Germline CDR1 reads SGHRS; CDR2 reads YFSETQ. The germline V and J ends were trimmed by 4 bases and 3 bases, with 10 bases remaining between them. This CDR3 reads CASSAKRDTGELFF. The CDR3 DNA is TGCGCCAGCAGCGCAAAGCGGGACACCGGGGAGCTGTTTTTT.

The CDR3 coding sequence is TGTGCCAGCAGCTTAATGGGACAGGGTAACACTGAAGCTTTCTTT. Encoded protein: CASSLMGQGNTEAFF. V is TRBV7-2 and J is TRBJ1-1; TRBD1 aligns across 9 bases. The J segment lost 2 bases and the V segment lost 2 bases, leaving 3 bases of the junction unmatched. Germline CDR1 reads SGHTA; CDR2 reads FQGNSA. This CDR3 is built from 15 residues.

V and J are TRBV27 and TRBJ2-7; D uncertain. The CDR3 spans 13 residues. The germline V and J ends were trimmed by 6 bases and 4 bases, with 13 bases remaining between them. The germline V gene encodes CDR1 MNHEY and CDR2 SMNVEV (reference sequence). CDR3 DNA: TGTGCCAGCAGCTATCGCCCCGTGTACGAGCAGTACTTC. This codes for CASSYRPVYEQYF.